A selection of T cell receptor beta chains follows, all from one sample in a study of T cell repertoires in cytomegalovirus infection. MiXCR, applied by TCRdb to the reads, yields one record per CDR3 protein. This sample has some 500,000 distinct CDR3 sequences; over 35% occur once, and the top ten carry about 46%. Their target antigens are unknown. The sequencing here drew on cultured PBMCs, taken from culture after CMV antigen stimulation. These receptors came from a human donor in good health (CMV status not recorded). Some clones in this sample may be carry-over from other donors' samples. The CDR3 runs from the conserved cysteine through the conserved F or W. A D gene is named only where the DNA matches it firmly. The size entry is marked missing in some rows and otherwise reads once, few, many or a size class.

clone size	D gene	V gene	J gene	CDR3 DNA	CDR3 protein
few	TRBD2	TRBV19	TRBJ2-3	TGTGCCAGTAGTATCGCCAGCGGGGTATCCCTCACAGATACGCAGTATTTT	CASSIASGVSLTDTQYF
-	TRBD1	TRBV11-2	TRBJ1-5	TGTGCCAGCAGCTCCGGGACAGGGGGCTGGAATCAGCCCCAGCATTTT	CASSSGTGGWNQPQHF
many	-	TRBV7-2	TRBJ2-5	TGTGCAGTGGCAGGCGGGGAGACCCAGTACTTC	CAVAGGETQYF
-	-	TRBV5-4	TRBJ1-1	TGTGCCAGCAGCCCCAGGGATTCTGAAGCTTTCTTT	CASSPRDSEAFF
many	-	TRBV7-2	TRBJ2-5	TGTGCCAGCAGCTTAGTATACTATTCGGGAGCCTATTCGACCCAGTACTTC	CASSLVYYSGAYSTQYF
-	-	TRBV10-3	TRBJ2-7	TGTGCCATCAGTGAGTCGGGGAGCCTACGTTCCTTC	CAISESGSLRSF
-	-	TRBV11-3	TRBJ1-1	TGTGCCAGCAGCTTAATCACATCTTGGAGTGAAGCTTTCTTT	CASSLITSWSEAFF
few	-	TRBV28	TRBJ2-7	TGTGCCAGCAGTTTAGATGGTTTAGGGTCCTACGAGCAGTACTTC	CASSLDGLGSYEQYF
-	TRBD2	TRBV6-6	TRBJ2-1	TGTGCCAGCACCTTTATTCAGCGGGGGGGCGTAAATGAGCAGTTCTTC	CASTFIQRGGVNEQFF
-	-	TRBV6-2/TRBV6-3	TRBJ2-1	TGTGCCAGCAGTTACAGCAGGATACCCTCCTACAATGAGCAGTTCTTC	CASSYSRIPSYNEQFF
few	TRBD1	TRBV6-5	TRBJ2-7	TGTGCCAGCAGCGTAAGGGCCCTAGGGACAGGGTACTACGAGCAGTACTTC	CASSVRALGTGYYEQYF
many	-	TRBV7-6	TRBJ2-5	TGTGCCAGCAGCTTAGGGGTCCGCCGCTTGAGAGAGACCCAGTACTTC	CASSLGVRRLRETQYF
-	TRBD1	TRBV20-1	TRBJ2-7	TGCAGTGCTAGGGGACAGGGGGGCCGGTACGAGCAGTACTTC	CSARGQGGRYEQYF
-	TRBD2	TRBV7-2	TRBJ2-3	TGTGCCAGCAGCTATGGACTAGCGGGAGGCAATACGCAGTATTTT	CASSYGLAGGNTQYF
-	-	TRBV20-1	TRBJ1-2	TGCAGTGTATCCCAAGCGGGCAACTATGGCTACACCTTC	CSVSQAGNYGYTF
-	-	TRBV7-2	TRBJ2-7	TGTGCCAGCAGGGCGGCGGGGACGAGTTTCTACGAGCAGTACTTC	CASRAAGTSFYEQYF
few	TRBD2	TRBV6-2/TRBV6-3	TRBJ2-1	TGTGCCAGCAAACCGGAATCGGGAGGAGTACAGTTCTTC	CASKPESGGVQFF
few	-	TRBV12-3/TRBV12-4	TRBJ2-5	TGTGCCAGCACCGACGGGGTAAAAGAGACCCAGTACTTC	CASTDGVKETQYF
few	-	TRBV7-2	TRBJ2-3	TGTGCCAGCAGCCCTCGGACTTACACAGATACGCAGTATTTT	CASSPRTYTDTQYF
few	-	TRBV7-8	TRBJ1-6	TGTGCCAGCAGCTTAGGTCCCCGGGGCTCCTATAATTCACCCCTCCACTTT	CASSLGPRGSYNSPLHF
-	-	TRBV19	TRBJ2-3	TGTGCCAGTAGTCCTCTTGTTGTCAAGCCAGATACGCAGTATTTT	CASSPLVVKPDTQYF
-	TRBD1	TRBV7-9	TRBJ1-1	TGTGCCGGGGGGACAGGGGATGAAGCTTTCTTT	CAGGTGDEAFF
few	TRBD1	TRBV7-2	TRBJ1-2	TGTGCCAGCAGTTCCCGCCACGGGACAGGTCTTGGCTACACCTTC	CASSSRHGTGLGYTF
-	TRBD1	TRBV2	TRBJ1-1	TGTGCCAGCGGCAGGACAGGGGTGAATGAAGCTTTCTTT	CASGRTGVNEAFF
few	-	TRBV7-2	TRBJ1-2	TGTGCCAGCAGCGGAGGGGGGGATTGGTATGGCTACACCTTC	CASSGGGDWYGYTF
many	-	TRBV12-5	TRBJ2-3	TGTGCTAGTGGTTACAACACGGACGGAACTCACGTCGTTAACACAGATACGCAGTATTTT	CASGYNTDGTHVVNTDTQYF
many	TRBD2	TRBV7-8	TRBJ2-1	TGTGCCAGCAGCCTGAAGCGGGAGGGGAATCAGAATGAGCAGTTCTTC	CASSLKREGNQNEQFF
-	-	TRBV19	TRBJ1-5	TGTGCCAGTAGTTTTTACGCGGGGGCGAAAGGCAATCAGCCCCAGCATTTT	CASSFYAGAKGNQPQHF
-	-	TRBV6-6	TRBJ2-2	TGTGCCAGCACCCAGGGGAACACCGGGGAGCTGTTTTTT	CASTQGNTGELFF
-	TRBD1	TRBV12-5	TRBJ1-5	TGTGCTAGTGGTTTGGACCCGGGACAGGGATTCAATCAGCCCCAGCATTTT	CASGLDPGQGFNQPQHF
-	-	TRBV23-1	TRBJ2-7	TGCGCCAGCAGAAGCCACCGTCGGCGGGGCCGAAGCTCCTACGAGCAGTACTTC	CASRSHRRRGRSSYEQYF
-	-	TRBV5-1	TRBJ1-5	TGCGCCAGCAGCTTGTCGGGGGACCGCAATCAGCCCCAGCATTTT	CASSLSGDRNQPQHF
many	TRBD2	TRBV12-3/TRBV12-4	TRBJ2-4	TGTGCCAGCAGTTTAAACTACCAGGCGGGAGGGCCCTTAGCCAAAAACATTCAGTACTTC	CASSLNYQAGGPLAKNIQYF
once	-	TRBV4-1	TRBJ2-4	TGCGCCAGCAGCCGAGCCTCGGGGGACACGACGAAAAACATTCAGTACTTC	CASSRASGDTTKNIQYF
-	-	TRBV9	TRBJ2-1	TGTGCCAGCAGCGTAGTTACAGGGAGTGGGGGATATGAGCAGTTCTTC	CASSVVTGSGGYEQFF
few	-	TRBV7-6	TRBJ2-1	TGTGCCAGCAGCTTTGATCGTGAGCAGTTCTTC	CASSFDREQFF
-	TRBD2	TRBV7-8	TRBJ2-3	TGTGCCAGCAGCGAGAGTCGGACTAGCGGGGGGAGCACAGATACGCAGTATTTT	CASSESRTSGGSTDTQYF
-	TRBD2	TRBV7-8	TRBJ2-5	TGTGCCAGCAGCTTCCCTCGCGGGGGAGAAGAGACCCAGTACTTC	CASSFPRGGEETQYF
few	TRBD1	TRBV12-3/TRBV12-4	TRBJ2-7	TGTGCCAGCAGTTTAACAGGGGGAAACGAGCAGTACTTC	CASSLTGGNEQYF
few	-	TRBV20-1	TRBJ1-2	TGCAGTGCTAGATCTTTAGTGTCCGTTCTTTTGGGCTATGGCTACACCTTC	CSARSLVSVLLGYGYTF
-	TRBD1	TRBV6-8	TRBJ2-6	TGTGCCAGCACTGCGTACCGGGACAGGGGAACTGGGGCCAACGTCCTGACTTTC	CASTAYRDRGTGANVLTF
-	-	TRBV24-1	TRBJ1-1	TGTGCCACCAGTGATGAGGGGCCCTCCACTGAAGCTTTCTTT	CATSDEGPSTEAFF
-	TRBD2	TRBV4-1	TRBJ2-1	TGCGCCAGCAGCCTAAGGACTAGCGGGGGAATTAGCTCCTACAATGAGCAGTTCTTC	CASSLRTSGGISSYNEQFF
once	-	TRBV7-6	TRBJ1-4	TGTGCCAGCAGCCAGGGGTCTAAGAATGAAAAACTGTTTTTT	CASSQGSKNEKLFF
few	TRBD1	TRBV10-3	TRBJ2-7	TGTGCCATCAGGCCGAGTCGGGGACAGGGGGCCGAGCAGTACTTC	CAIRPSRGQGAEQYF
few	-	TRBV27	TRBJ2-1	TGTGCCAGCAGTTTATCGGCAGGGGACGCACCATACAATGAGCAGTTCTTC	CASSLSAGDAPYNEQFF
-	TRBD2	TRBV20-1	TRBJ2-1	TGCAGTGCTAGACCGATAGCGGGGGGCGACTACAATGAGCAGTTCTTC	CSARPIAGGDYNEQFF
-	TRBD1	TRBV5-1	TRBJ2-1	TGCGCCAGCAGCTTCCGGGACAGCCAATACAATGAGCAGTTCTTC	CASSFRDSQYNEQFF
few	-	TRBV11-2	TRBJ2-4	TGTGCCAGCAGCTCCCTTGACAAAAACATTCAGTACTTC	CASSSLDKNIQYF
few	-	TRBV7-2	TRBJ1-5	TGTGCCAGCAGCTTGTTTCCCGGGGTCCAGCCCCAGCATTTT	CASSLFPGVQPQHF
-	-	TRBV5-1	TRBJ1-1	TGCGCCAGCCACCCCTGGGCAGAAAACACTGAAGCTTTCTTT	CASHPWAENTEAFF
few	TRBD2	TRBV19	TRBJ2-3	TGTGCCAGTAGTAGGAGAGTAGCGGGAGCACCAACAGATACGCAGTATTTT	CASSRRVAGAPTDTQYF
few	-	TRBV6-2/TRBV6-3	TRBJ2-1	TGTGCCAGCAGACCCGCGGGGTACGGGGTTTACAATGAGCAGTTCTTC	CASRPAGYGVYNEQFF
-	-	TRBV28	TRBJ2-7	TGTGCCAGCAGTTCCACAAGTCTGGGGTACTTC	CASSSTSLGYF
-	-	TRBV12-3/TRBV12-4	TRBJ2-1	TGTGCCAGCAGTTTCGGGGATATTACGGGAAATGAGCAGTTCTTC	CASSFGDITGNEQFF